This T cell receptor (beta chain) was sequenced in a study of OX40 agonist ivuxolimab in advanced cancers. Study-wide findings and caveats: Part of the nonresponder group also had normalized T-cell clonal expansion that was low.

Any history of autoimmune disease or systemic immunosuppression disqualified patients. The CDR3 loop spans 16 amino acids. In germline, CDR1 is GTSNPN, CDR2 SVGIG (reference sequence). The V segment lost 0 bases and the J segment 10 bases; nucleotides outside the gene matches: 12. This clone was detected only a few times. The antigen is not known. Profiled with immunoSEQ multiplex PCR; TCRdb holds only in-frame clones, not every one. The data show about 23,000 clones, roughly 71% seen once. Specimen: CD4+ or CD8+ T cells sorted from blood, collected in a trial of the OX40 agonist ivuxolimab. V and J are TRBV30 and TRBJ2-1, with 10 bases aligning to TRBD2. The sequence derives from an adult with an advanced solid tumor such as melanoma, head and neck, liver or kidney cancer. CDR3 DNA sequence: TGTGCCTGGAGTGTAAGCCCGCTAGCGGGGGCCACAGAGCAGTTCTTC. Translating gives CAWSVSPLAGATEQFF. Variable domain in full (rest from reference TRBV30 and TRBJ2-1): SQTIHQWPATLVQPVGSPLSLECTVEGTSNPNLYWYRQAAGRGLQLLFYSVGIGQISSEVPQNLSASRPQDRQFILSSKKLLLSDSGFYLCAWSVSPLAGATEQFFGPGTRLTVL.